This T cell receptor beta chain was obtained from a study of sequential checkpoint blockade in melanoma. Whole-study context: Maintenance nivolumab came after either treatment sequence.

CDR1 is SEHNR and CDR2 is FQNEAQ in the germline V gene (reference sequence). This CDR3 has 16 amino acids. With V trimmed by 5 bases and J by 4 bases, 10 bases remained unmatched. Noted treatment: randomized to nivolumab then ipilimumab (arm A) or the reverse (arm B). From thawed PBMCs, live CD3+CD8+ cells negative for CD19 and CD56 were sorted. This table comes from immunoSEQ multiplex PCR, and its TCRdb copy is limited to in-frame clones, with some not included. Counted here are about 2,100 clones, around 50% occurring once; the ten biggest clones make up roughly a quarter. This clonotype was obtained from a human patient with melanoma. Some clones in this sample may be carry-over from other donors' samples. The chain employs TRBV7-9 and TRBJ2-3, with TRBD1 matching over 9 bases. This specimen consisted of CD8+ T cells sorted from blood (inferred from file names), obtained from a patient given nivolumab and ipilimumab in sequence. CDR3 in amino acids: CASSPWDRELADTQYF. CDR3 in DNA: TGTGCCAGCAGCCCCTGGGACAGGGAGTTAGCAGATACGCAGTATTTT.